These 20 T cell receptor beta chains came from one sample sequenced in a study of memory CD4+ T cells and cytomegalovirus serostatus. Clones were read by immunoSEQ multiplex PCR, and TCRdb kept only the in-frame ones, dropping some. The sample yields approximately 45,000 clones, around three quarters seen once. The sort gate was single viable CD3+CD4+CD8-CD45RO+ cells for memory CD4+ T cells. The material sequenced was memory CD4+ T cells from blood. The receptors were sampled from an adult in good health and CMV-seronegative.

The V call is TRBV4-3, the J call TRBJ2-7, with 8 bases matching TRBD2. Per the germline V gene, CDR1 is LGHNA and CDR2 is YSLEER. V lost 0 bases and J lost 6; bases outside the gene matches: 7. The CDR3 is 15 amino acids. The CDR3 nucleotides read TGCGCCAGCAGCCAAGAGTTAAGCGGGAGAACCGAGCAGTACTTC. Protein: CASSQELSGRTEQYF.

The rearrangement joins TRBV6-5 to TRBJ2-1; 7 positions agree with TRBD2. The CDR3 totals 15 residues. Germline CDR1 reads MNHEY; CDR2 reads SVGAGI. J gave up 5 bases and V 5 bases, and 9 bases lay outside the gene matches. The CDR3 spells CASSLTTSQDNEQFF. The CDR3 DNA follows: TGTGCCAGCAGTCTAACGACTAGCCAGGACAATGAGCAGTTCTTC.

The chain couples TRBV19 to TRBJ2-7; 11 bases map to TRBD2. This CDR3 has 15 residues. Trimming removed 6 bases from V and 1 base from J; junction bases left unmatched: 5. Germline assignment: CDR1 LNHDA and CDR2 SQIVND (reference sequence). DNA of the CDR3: TGTGCCAGTAGGCGGACTAGCGGGTCGTCCTACGAGCAGTACTTC. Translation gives CASRRTSGSSYEQYF. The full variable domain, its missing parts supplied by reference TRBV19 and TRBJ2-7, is DGGITQSPKYLFRKEGQNVTLSCEQNLNHDAMYWYRQDPGQGLRLIYYSQIVNDFQKGDIAEGYSVSREKKESFPLTVTSAQKNPTAFYLCASRRTSGSSYEQYFGPGTRLTVT.

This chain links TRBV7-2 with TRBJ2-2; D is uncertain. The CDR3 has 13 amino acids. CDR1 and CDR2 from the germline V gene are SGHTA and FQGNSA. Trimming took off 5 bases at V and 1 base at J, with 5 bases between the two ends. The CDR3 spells CASSPRNTGELFF. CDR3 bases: TGTGCCAGCAGCCCCAGGAACACCGGGGAGCTGTTTTTT.

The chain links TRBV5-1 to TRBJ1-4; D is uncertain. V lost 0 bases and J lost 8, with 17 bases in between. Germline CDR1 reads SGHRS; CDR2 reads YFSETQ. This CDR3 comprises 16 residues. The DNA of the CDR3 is TGCGCCAGCAGCTTGGCCGAGGGAGGCCCGGGGGAAAAACTGTTTTTT. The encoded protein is CASSLAEGGPGEKLFF.

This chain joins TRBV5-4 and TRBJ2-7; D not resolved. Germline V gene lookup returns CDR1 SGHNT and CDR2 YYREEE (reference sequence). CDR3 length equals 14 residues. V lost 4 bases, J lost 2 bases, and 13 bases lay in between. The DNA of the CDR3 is TGTGCCAGCAGCCCCACTCCATCCACCTACGAGCAGTACTTC. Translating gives CASSPTPSTYEQYF.

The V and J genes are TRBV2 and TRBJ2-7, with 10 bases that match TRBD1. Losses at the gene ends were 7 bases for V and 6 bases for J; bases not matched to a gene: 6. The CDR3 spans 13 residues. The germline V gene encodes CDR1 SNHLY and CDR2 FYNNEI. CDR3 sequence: CASKRQGAGEQYF. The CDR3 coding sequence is TGTGCCAGCAAGAGACAGGGGGCGGGCGAGCAGTACTTC. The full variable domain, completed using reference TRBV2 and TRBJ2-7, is EPEVTQTPSHQVTQMGQEVILRCVPISNHLYFYWYRQILGQKVEFLVSFYNNEISEKSEIFDDQFSVERPDGSNFTLKIRSTKLEDSAMYFCASKRQGAGEQYFGPGTRLTVT.

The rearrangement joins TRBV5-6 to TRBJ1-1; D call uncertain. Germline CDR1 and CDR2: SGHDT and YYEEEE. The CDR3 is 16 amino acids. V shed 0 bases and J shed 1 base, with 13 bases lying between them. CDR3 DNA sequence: TGTGCCAGCAGCTTGGTCTTCGTCCAGCAGAACACTGAAGCTTTCTTT. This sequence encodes CASSLVFVQQNTEAFF.

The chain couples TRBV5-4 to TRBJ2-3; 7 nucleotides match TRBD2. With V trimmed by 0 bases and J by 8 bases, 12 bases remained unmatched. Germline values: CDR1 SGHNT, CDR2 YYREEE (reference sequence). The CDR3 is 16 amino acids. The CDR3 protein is CASSLDGTASGGTQYF. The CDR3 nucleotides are TGTGCCAGCAGCTTGGACGGGACTGCCTCGGGGGGTACGCAGTATTTT.

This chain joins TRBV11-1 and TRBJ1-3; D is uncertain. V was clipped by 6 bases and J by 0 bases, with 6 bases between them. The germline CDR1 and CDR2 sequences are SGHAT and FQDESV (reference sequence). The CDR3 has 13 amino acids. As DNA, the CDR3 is TGTGCCAGCAGATTTGCCTCTGGAAACACCATATATTTT. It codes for CASRFASGNTIYF.

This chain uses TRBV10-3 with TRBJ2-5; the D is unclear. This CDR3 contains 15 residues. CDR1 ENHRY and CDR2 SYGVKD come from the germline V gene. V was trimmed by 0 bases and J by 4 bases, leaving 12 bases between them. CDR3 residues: CAISESPARAETQYF. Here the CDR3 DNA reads TGTGCCATCAGTGAGTCGCCGGCCCGGGCAGAGACCCAGTACTTC.

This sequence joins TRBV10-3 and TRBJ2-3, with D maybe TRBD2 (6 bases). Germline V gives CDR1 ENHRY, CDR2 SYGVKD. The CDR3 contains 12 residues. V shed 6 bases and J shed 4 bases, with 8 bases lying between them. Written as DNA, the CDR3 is TGTGCCATCAGGACTAGTGCAGATACGCAGTATTTT. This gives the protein CAIRTSADTQYF.

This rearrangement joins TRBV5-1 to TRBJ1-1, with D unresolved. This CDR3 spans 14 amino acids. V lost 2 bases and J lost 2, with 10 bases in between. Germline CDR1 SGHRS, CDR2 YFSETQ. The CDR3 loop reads CASSFTSVNTEAFF. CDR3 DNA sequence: TGCGCCAGCAGCTTCACGTCAGTAAACACTGAAGCTTTCTTT.

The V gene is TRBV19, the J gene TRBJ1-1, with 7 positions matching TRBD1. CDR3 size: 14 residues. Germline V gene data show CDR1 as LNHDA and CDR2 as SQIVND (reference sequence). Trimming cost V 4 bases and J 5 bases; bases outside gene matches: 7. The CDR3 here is CASSTVPGQTEAFF. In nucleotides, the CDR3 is TGTGCCAGTAGTACGGTCCCGGGACAGACTGAAGCTTTCTTT.

This chain's CDR3 is CASSRNQHGQEKLFF. The CDR3 coding sequence is TGTGCCAGCTCACGCAACCAACACGGGCAGGAAAAACTGTTTTTT. The J gene is TRBJ1-4, the V gene TRBV18; no firm D call. V lost 4 bases and J lost 8, with 17 bases in between. This CDR3 has 15 residues. In germline, CDR1 is KGHSH, CDR2 LQKENI.

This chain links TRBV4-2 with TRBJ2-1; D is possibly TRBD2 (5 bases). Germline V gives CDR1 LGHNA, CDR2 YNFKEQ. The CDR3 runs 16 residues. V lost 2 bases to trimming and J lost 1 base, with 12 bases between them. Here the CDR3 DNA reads TGTGCCAGCAGCCAACTGACTACCTCGTCCTACAATGAGCAGTTCTTC. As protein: CASSQLTTSSYNEQFF.

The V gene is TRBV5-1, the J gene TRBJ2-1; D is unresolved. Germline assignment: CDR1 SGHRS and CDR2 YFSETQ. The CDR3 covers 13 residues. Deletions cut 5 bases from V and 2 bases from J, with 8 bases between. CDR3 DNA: TGCGCCAGCAGACCCGCCCCCTACAATGAGCAGTTCTTC. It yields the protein CASRPAPYNEQFF.

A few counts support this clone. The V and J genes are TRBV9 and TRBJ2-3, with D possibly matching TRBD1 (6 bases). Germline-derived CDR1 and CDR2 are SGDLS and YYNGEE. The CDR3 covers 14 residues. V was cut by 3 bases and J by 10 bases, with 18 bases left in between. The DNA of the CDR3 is TGTGCCAGCAGCGGCCCAGGGGTCCCAGGGGCGCAGTATTTT. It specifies CASSGPGVPGAQYF. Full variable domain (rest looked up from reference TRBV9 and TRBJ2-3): DSGVTQTPKHLITATGQRVTLRCSPRSGDLSVYWYQQSLDQGLQFLIQYYNGEERAKGNILERFSAQQFPDLHSELNLSSLELGDSALYFCASSGPGVPGAQYFGPGTRLTVL.

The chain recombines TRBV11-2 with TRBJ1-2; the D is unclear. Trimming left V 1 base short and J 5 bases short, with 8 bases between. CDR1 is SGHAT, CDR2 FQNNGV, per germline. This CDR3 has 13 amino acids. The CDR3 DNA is TGTGCCAGCAGCTTAGGTGCGGAATATGGCTACACCTTC. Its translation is CASSLGAEYGYTF.

The CDR3 protein is CASSPGTGQDSNQPQHF. The CDR3 region has the DNA TGTGCCAGCAGCCCAGGGACAGGTCAAGATAGCAATCAGCCCCAGCATTTT. The genes are TRBV7-9 and TRBJ1-5; 8 nucleotides align to TRBD1. The CDR3 is 17 amino acids. The trim removed 5 bases at V and 0 bases at J, leaving 9 bases unmatched. The germline V gene has CDR1 SEHNR and CDR2 FQNEAQ (reference sequence).